The 30 T cell receptor beta chains below come from one sample, sequenced in a study of metastatic and nonmetastatic thyroid tumors. Using MiXCR, TCRdb reanalyzed the PCR reads. The data show tens of thousands of clones, approximately 20% seen once. Until they underwent thyroid surgery, no patient had received any treatment. Sample: blood. All receptors come from a female donor with papillary thyroid cancer or a benign thyroid nodule (not recorded which). Some clones in this sample may be carry-over from other donors' samples.

This clone was observed many times. The chain carries TRBV7-9 and TRBJ2-1; D ambiguous. V lost 3 bases to trimming and J lost 2 bases, with 11 bases between them. Germline loops: CDR1 SEHNR, CDR2 FQNEAQ (reference sequence). The CDR3 sequence is 15 residues long. This CDR3 is CASSFTHGPYNEQFF. The CDR3 DNA reads TGTGCCAGCAGCTTCACCCACGGGCCCTACAATGAGCAGTTCTTC.

At least ten counts were recorded for this clone. The rearrangement joins TRBV20-1 to TRBJ2-7; D may be TRBD1 (6 bases). The CDR3 covers 13 residues. The V end lost 1 base, the J end lost 3 bases, and 10 bases lay between the germline ends. The germline V gene has CDR1 DFQATT and CDR2 SNEGSKA (reference sequence). The CDR3 DNA follows: TGCAGTGCTAGAGGGTACAGGGACTACGAGCAGTACTTC. Translating it yields CSARGYRDYEQYF.

Judged by abundance, this clone is large. The chain employs TRBV6-2 or TRBV6-3 and TRBJ2-7; 14 bases agree with TRBD2. The CDR3 loop spans 15 amino acids. CDR1 is MNHEY, CDR2 SVGEGT, per germline. The ends lost 2 bases at V and 5 bases at J; junction bases unmatched: 2. CDR3 amino acids: CASSYGTSGSDEQYF. The CDR3 DNA follows: TGTGCCAGCAGTTACGGGACTAGCGGGAGCGACGAGCAGTACTTC.

This chain joins TRBV9 and TRBJ2-1; 7 bases are a match to TRBD2. J gave up 0 bases and V 0 bases, and 6 bases lay outside the gene matches. Germline values: CDR1 SGDLS, CDR2 YYNGEE. The CDR3 has 17 amino acids. The CDR3 here is CASSVDPSGSSYNEQFF. The DNA for the CDR3 is TGTGCCAGCAGCGTAGATCCTAGCGGTAGCTCCTACAATGAGCAGTTCTTC. Full variable domain (outside the CDR3, taken from reference TRBV9 and TRBJ2-1): DSGVTQTPKHLITATGQRVTLRCSPRSGDLSVYWYQQSLDQGLQFLIQYYNGEERAKGNILERFSAQQFPDLHSELNLSSLELGDSALYFCASSVDPSGSSYNEQFFGPGTRLTVL.

This clone was found many times. The rearrangement joins TRBV5-1 to TRBJ2-1; TRBD2 agrees at 8 bases. CDR1 and CDR2 from the germline V gene are SGHRS and YFSETQ. The CDR3 runs to 15 residues. After removal of 4 bases from V and 7 bases from J, the junction contained 10 bases not matched to a gene. CDR3 sequence reads: CASSASGRLGNEQFF. The CDR3 region has the DNA TGCGCCAGCAGCGCAAGCGGGAGACTTGGGAATGAGCAGTTCTTC.

The J gene is TRBJ2-7, the V gene TRBV28; D gene uncertain. The CDR3 loop spans 16 amino acids. The germline V gene encodes CDR1 MDHEN and CDR2 SYDVKM. Trimming removed 2 bases from V and 2 bases from J, with 16 bases in between. This CDR3 is CASSLPALSGPYEQYF. Written as DNA, the CDR3 is TGTGCCAGCAGTTTACCCGCCCTAAGTGGGCCCTACGAGCAGTACTTC.

The gene calls are TRBV6-1 and TRBJ2-1, with D possibly matching TRBD2 (6 bases). The germline V gene has CDR1 MNHNS and CDR2 SASEGT. This CDR3 has 15 amino acids. Trimming removed 3 bases at V and 7 bases at J, with 16 bases between. CDR3 protein: CASSDGSASLNEQFF. In DNA form, the CDR3 reads TGTGCCAGCAGTGACGGGAGCGCTAGTTTGAATGAGCAGTTCTTC.

This rearrangement joins TRBV7-3 to TRBJ1-1, with 9 bases that match TRBD1. V trimming: 4 bases; J trimming: 5 bases; junction bases outside the gene matches: 5. Per germline, CDR1 SGHTA and CDR2 FQGTGA. The CDR3 contains 14 residues. The CDR3 spells CASSSQGAGTEAFF. The CDR3 DNA is TGTGCCAGCAGCTCACAGGGGGCTGGTACTGAAGCTTTCTTT.

By proportion, this clone is medium-sized. J is TRBJ2-7 and V is TRBV12-3 or TRBV12-4, with a possible D match to TRBD1 (5 bases). This CDR3 spans 13 amino acids. Trimming removed 3 bases at V and 5 bases at J, with 11 bases between. The CDR3 region has the DNA TGTGCCAGCAGTTTGGGGCATCTCGACGAGCAGTACTTC. It translates to CASSLGHLDEQYF.

This clone was observed many times. This chain links TRBV6-4 with TRBJ2-1; a possible D gene is TRBD2 (6 bases). This CDR3 has 14 amino acids. Germline CDR1 is MRHNA and CDR2 is SNTAGT. The V gene lost 0 bases and the J gene lost 11 bases, with 14 bases spanning the gap. Here the CDR3 reads CASSDSRPGVKQFF. CDR3 nucleotides: TGTGCCAGCAGTGACTCCAGACCGGGAGTAAAGCAGTTCTTC.

This clone was counted at least ten times. Just one base apart from a much larger clone, this may be a read error. This sequence joins TRBV11-2 and TRBJ2-3; a possible D gene is TRBD2 (5 bases). Germline values: CDR1 SGHAT, CDR2 FQNNGV. The length of the CDR3 is 17 residues. CDR3: CAGSLSFGVGDTDTQYF. The CDR3 region has the DNA TGTGCCGGCAGCCTCAGTTTCGGAGTGGGAGACACAGATACGCAGTATTTT.

In this sample, this clone is medium-sized. The chain recombines TRBV12-3 or TRBV12-4 with TRBJ2-7; 10 bases fit TRBD2. This CDR3 has 15 residues. J was trimmed by 2 bases and V by 5 bases; bases with no gene match: 6. This CDR3 reads CASSPTSGTAYEQYF. The DNA for the CDR3 is TGTGCCAGCAGTCCTACTAGCGGGACGGCCTACGAGCAGTACTTC.

This clone came up many times. The V gene is TRBV3-1, the J gene TRBJ2-2; no definite D call. The CDR3 totals 15 residues. V was cut by 2 bases and J by 4 bases, with 11 bases left in between. Per the germline V gene, CDR1 is LGHDT and CDR2 is YNNKEL (reference sequence). CDR3 protein: CASSQSGSGTGELFF. CDR3 nucleotides: TGTGCCAGCAGCCAATCGGGTTCTGGCACCGGGGAGCTGTTTTTT.

In its sample, this clone was seen many times. This may stem from a read error, because a much larger clone lies one nucleotide away. The chain carries TRBV27 and TRBJ2-7; D is undetermined. Trimming left V 3 bases short and J 0 bases short, with 6 bases between. This CDR3 is built from 13 residues. Germline lookup yields CDR1 MNHEY and CDR2 SMNVEV (reference sequence). CDR3 region: CASSLYSSYEQYF. In DNA, the CDR3 is TGTGCCAGCAGTTTGTACAGCTCCTACGAGCAGTACTTC.

This clone was observed many times. The chain couples TRBV28 to TRBJ2-2; a weak D match, TRBD2 (6 bases). Trimming stripped 10 bases from V and 3 bases from J, with 9 bases between. The CDR3 spans 12 residues. Germline V gene sequence: CDR1 MDHEN, CDR2 SYDVKM. CDR3 DNA: TGTGCCATGGAGGGCGACACCGGGGAGCTGTTTTTT. As protein: CAMEGDTGELFF.

This clone has more than one count but fewer than ten. The rearrangement links TRBV7-8 to TRBJ2-1, with D unclear. Germline V CDR1 and CDR2: SGHVS, FQNEAQ. V dropped 7 bases and J dropped 6 bases, with 10 bases sitting between them. The CDR3 sequence is 12 residues long. CDR3 DNA: TGTGCCAGCACCTTTTCGACCAATGAGCAGTTCTTC. It is translated as CASTFSTNEQFF.

This clone has a count of ten or more. The rearrangement links TRBV11-2 to TRBJ2-5; D may be TRBD2 (5 bases). Germline V gene lookup returns CDR1 SGHAT and CDR2 FQNNGV. With 1 base removed from V and 5 bases from J, the gap between germline ends came to 14 bases. The CDR3 has 15 residues. The CDR3 region is CASSLVAGQLETQYF. CDR3 bases: TGTGCCAGCAGCTTAGTGGCGGGCCAGCTGGAGACCCAGTACTTC.

The rearrangement links TRBV11-2 to TRBJ2-7; TRBD1 might be the D (6 bases). The CDR3 is 14 residues long. Germline-derived CDR1 and CDR2 are SGHAT and FQNNGV. V lost 6 bases to trimming and J lost 3 bases, with 15 bases between them. CDR3 region: CASRSPARGYEQYF. The CDR3 DNA reads as TGTGCCAGCAGATCCCCGGCCAGGGGCTACGAGCAGTACTTC.

As regards this clone: One junction end disagrees with the germline gene, perhaps due to a read error. This chain joins TRBV11-2 and TRBJ2-1, with D uncertain. This CDR3 region has 15 residues. Germline CDR1 is SGHAT and CDR2 is FQNNGV. CDR3 sequence: CAISLFSTRYQEQFF. The CDR3 coding sequence is TGTGCCATCAGCTTGTTCTCCACAAGGTACCAGGAGCAGTTCTTC.

This clone was detected ten times or more. The chain joins TRBV5-6 to TRBJ2-1; TRBD1 might be the D (5 bases). The CDR3 totals 13 residues. The germline V gene has CDR1 SGHDT and CDR2 YYEEEE. V was pared by 1 base and J by 6 bases, with 8 bases between. The CDR3 sequence is CASSLPGFNEQFF. Here the CDR3 DNA reads TGTGCCAGCAGCTTGCCAGGGTTCAATGAGCAGTTCTTC. Supplemented by reference TRBV5-6 and TRBJ2-1, the full variable domain reads DAGVTQSPTHLIKTRGQQVTLRCSPKSGHDTVSWYQQALGQGPQFIFQYYEEEERQRGNFPDRFSGHQFPNYSSELNVNALLLGDSALYLCASSLPGFNEQFFGPGTRLTVL.

A word on this clone: The junction departs from germline at one end; a sequencing error may be responsible. The V gene is TRBV5-1, the J gene TRBJ2-6; TRBD1 aligns across 8 bases. The CDR3 consists of 18 residues. CDR1 and CDR2 (germline): SGHRS, YFSETQ. The CDR3 DNA reads TGCGCCAGCAGCTCCCGTCCCGTGACAGGGGCTGGGTCCAACGTCCTGACTTTC. Protein product: CASSSRPVTGAGSNVLTF.

This clone has ten or more counts. This chain connects TRBV5-1 to TRBJ2-1; D is perhaps TRBD2 (5 bases). Trimming left V 0 bases short and J 4 bases short, with 11 bases between. This CDR3 has 15 residues. The germline CDR1 and CDR2 sequences are SGHRS and YFSETQ. The DNA for the CDR3 is TGCGCCAGCAGCTTGGAACTAGGTGTTTACAATGAGCAGTTCTTC. This sequence encodes CASSLELGVYNEQFF.

This clone was detected many times. The rearrangement uses TRBV12-5 and TRBJ1-5; TRBD1 matches 10 bases. CDR1 and CDR2 (germline): LGHNT, FRNRAP. Losses at the gene ends were 4 bases for V and 8 bases for J; bases not matched to a gene: 8. This CDR3 comprises 15 residues. The CDR3 DNA follows: TGTGCTAGTGGTTCGCGAAGACAGGGGGCCGAGCCCCAGCATTTT. Translating it yields CASGSRRQGAEPQHF.

This clone was observed at least ten times. The gene calls are TRBV15 and TRBJ1-5; D is unresolved. V lost 4 bases and J 4 bases, leaving 8 bases between the germline ends. CDR3 length: 13 amino acids. CDR1 and CDR2 from the germline V gene are LNHNV and YYDKDF (reference sequence). CDR3 nucleotides: TGTGCCACCAGCATCGTTCAGAATCAGCCCCAGCATTTT. Translation: CATSIVQNQPQHF.

This clone has a count of ten or more. The chain joins TRBV29-1 to TRBJ2-3; 8 bases line up with TRBD2. Unmatched junction bases numbered 15, after V lost 6 bases and J lost 4 bases. CDR1 is SQVTM, CDR2 ANQGSEA, per germline. This CDR3 region has 16 residues. The CDR3, as DNA: TGCAGCGTAGGGGGTTCAGCGGGAGCCGTCCCAGATACGCAGTATTTT. Protein sequence: CSVGGSAGAVPDTQYF.

This clone was counted at least ten times. The chain employs TRBV6-1 and TRBJ2-5; D remains unclear. CDR3 length: 12 amino acids. Germline V gene lookup returns CDR1 MNHNS and CDR2 SASEGT. V shed 5 bases and J shed 2 bases, with 6 bases lying between them. In DNA, the CDR3 is TGTGCCAGCAGTCTAGAACAAGAGACCCAGTACTTC. This codes for CASSLEQETQYF.

In nucleotides, the CDR3 is TGCAGTGCTAAGATCCCTAGCACAGATACGCAGTATTTT. Its protein product is CSAKIPSTDTQYF. The chain has TRBV20-1 and TRBJ2-3; D remains unclear. The V gene lost 4 bases and the J gene lost 0 bases, with 8 bases spanning the gap. Germline loops: CDR1 DFQATT, CDR2 SNEGSKA (reference sequence). The CDR3 consists of 13 residues.

This clone showed up just a few times. The genes are TRBV7-9 and TRBJ2-1; either TRBD1 or TRBD2 may fit D (5 bases each). The CDR3 has 10 residues. V gave up 10 bases and J gave up 9 bases, with 10 bases separating them. Per germline, CDR1 SEHNR and CDR2 FQNEAQ (reference sequence). The CDR3 reads CATEGSEQFF. The DNA of the CDR3 is TGTGCCACCGAGGGGAGTGAGCAGTTCTTC.

This clone was recorded at least ten times. J is TRBJ2-3 and V is TRBV5-1, with D unclear. The CDR3 is made up of 12 amino acids. Germline V gene sequence: CDR1 SGHRS, CDR2 YFSETQ. Trimming took 0 bases from V and 5 from J, leaving 4 bases between them. The CDR3, as DNA: TGCGCCAGCAGCTTGGAGCGAGATACGCAGTATTTT. Protein: CASSLERDTQYF.

At least ten counts were recorded for this clone. The chain is built from TRBV11-1 and TRBJ2-2; D perhaps matches TRBD1 (6 bases). The CDR3 extends over 17 amino acids. V was pared by 7 bases and J by 2 bases, with 20 bases between. The germline gives CDR1 SGHAT, CDR2 FQDESV (reference sequence). The CDR3 coding sequence is TGTGCCAGCACTATCATCAATCGGGACAAAAACACCGGGGAGCTGTTTTTT. Amino acids: CASTIINRDKNTGELFF.